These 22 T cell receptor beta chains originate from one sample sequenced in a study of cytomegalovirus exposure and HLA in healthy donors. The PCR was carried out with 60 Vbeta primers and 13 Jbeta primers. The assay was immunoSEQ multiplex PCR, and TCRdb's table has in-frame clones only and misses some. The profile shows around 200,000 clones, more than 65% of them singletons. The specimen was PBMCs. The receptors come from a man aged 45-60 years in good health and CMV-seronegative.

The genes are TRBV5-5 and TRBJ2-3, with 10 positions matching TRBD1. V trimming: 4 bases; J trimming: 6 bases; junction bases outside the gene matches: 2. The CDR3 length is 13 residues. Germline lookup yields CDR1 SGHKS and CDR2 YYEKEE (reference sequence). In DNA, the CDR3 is TGTGCCAGCAGCCGGACAGGGGGGGATACGCAGTATTTT. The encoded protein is CASSRTGGDTQYF.

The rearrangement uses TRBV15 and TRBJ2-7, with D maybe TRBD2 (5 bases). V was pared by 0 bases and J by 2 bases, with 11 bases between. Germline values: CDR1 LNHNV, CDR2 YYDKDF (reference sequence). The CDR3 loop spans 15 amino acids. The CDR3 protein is CATSRDLGNTYEQYF. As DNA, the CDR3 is TGTGCCACCAGCAGAGATCTCGGGAACACCTACGAGCAGTACTTC. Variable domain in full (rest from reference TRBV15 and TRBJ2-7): DAMVIQNPRYQVTQFGKPVTLSCSQTLNHNVMYWYQQKSSQAPKLLFHYYDKDFNNEADTPDNFQSRRPNTSFCFLDIRSPGLGDTAMYLCATSRDLGNTYEQYFGPGTRLTVT.

Here the CDR3 reads CASSFFPRSPGQNSPLHF. The DNA for the CDR3 is TGCGCCAGCAGCTTCTTCCCCAGAAGTCCGGGACAGAATTCACCCCTCCACTTT. The chain links TRBV5-1 to TRBJ1-6, with TRBD1 identical over 7 bases. The CDR3 consists of 18 residues. V dropped 2 bases and J dropped 7; count of bases not matched to a gene: 15. Per germline, CDR1 SGHRS and CDR2 YFSETQ.

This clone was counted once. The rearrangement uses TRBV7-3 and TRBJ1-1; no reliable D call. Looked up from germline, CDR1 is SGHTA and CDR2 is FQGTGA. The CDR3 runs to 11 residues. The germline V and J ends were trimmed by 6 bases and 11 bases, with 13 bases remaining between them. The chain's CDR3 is CASSPTQRAFF. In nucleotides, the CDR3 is TGTGCCAGCAGTCCAACTCAACGGGCTTTCTTT.

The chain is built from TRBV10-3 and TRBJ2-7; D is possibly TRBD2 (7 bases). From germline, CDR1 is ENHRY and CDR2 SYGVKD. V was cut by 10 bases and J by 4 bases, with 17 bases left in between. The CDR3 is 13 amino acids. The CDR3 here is CATGRGALYEQYF. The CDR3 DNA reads TGTGCCACTGGCCGGGGGGCCTTGTACGAGCAGTACTTC.

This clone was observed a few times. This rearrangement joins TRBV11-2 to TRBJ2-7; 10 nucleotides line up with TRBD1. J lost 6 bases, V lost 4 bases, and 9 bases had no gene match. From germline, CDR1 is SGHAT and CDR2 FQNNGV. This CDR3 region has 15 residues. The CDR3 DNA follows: TGTGCCAGCAGCTCCAAGGGACAGGGGAGGGGCGAGCAGTACTTC. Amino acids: CASSSKGQGRGEQYF.

Written as DNA, the CDR3 is TGCGCCAGCAGCCAATGGCCGGGACAGGGGGCAGGTGAAAAACTGTTTTTT. As protein: CASSQWPGQGAGEKLFF. The rearrangement joins TRBV4-3 to TRBJ1-4; 12 nucleotides line up with TRBD1. Trimming cost V 2 bases and J 7 bases; bases outside gene matches: 8. The CDR3 loop spans 17 amino acids. CDR1 and CDR2 from the germline V gene are LGHNA and YSLEER.

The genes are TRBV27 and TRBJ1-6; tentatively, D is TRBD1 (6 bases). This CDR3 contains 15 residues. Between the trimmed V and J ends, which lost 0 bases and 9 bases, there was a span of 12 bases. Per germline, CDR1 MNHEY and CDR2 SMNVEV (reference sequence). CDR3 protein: CASSLSNGGFSPLHF. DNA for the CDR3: TGTGCCAGCAGTTTATCAAATGGGGGCTTTTCACCCCTCCACTTT.

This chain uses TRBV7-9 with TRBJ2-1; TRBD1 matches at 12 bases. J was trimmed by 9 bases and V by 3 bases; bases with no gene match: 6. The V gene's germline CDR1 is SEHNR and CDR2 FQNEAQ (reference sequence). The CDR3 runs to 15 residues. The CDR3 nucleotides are TGTGCCAGCAGCTTTGGGGACAGGGGGCGGAGTGAGCAGTTCTTC. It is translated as CASSFGDRGRSEQFF. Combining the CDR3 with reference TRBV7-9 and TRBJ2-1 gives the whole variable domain DTGVSQNPRHKITKRGQNVTFRCDPISEHNRLYWYRQTLGQGPEFLTYFQNEAQLEKSRLLSDRFSAERPKGSFSTLEIQRTEQGDSAMYLCASSFGDRGRSEQFFGPGTRLTVL.

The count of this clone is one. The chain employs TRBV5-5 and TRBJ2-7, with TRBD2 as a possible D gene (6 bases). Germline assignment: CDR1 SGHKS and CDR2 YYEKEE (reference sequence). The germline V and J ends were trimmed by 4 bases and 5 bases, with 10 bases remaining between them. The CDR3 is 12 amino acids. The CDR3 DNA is TGTGCCAGCAGCCGCGGGGTTAACGAGCAGTACTTC. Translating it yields CASSRGVNEQYF.

CDR3 nucleotide sequence: TGTGCCAGCAGCTTAACCCTATCGACTAGCGTATACAATGAGCAGTTCTTC. The encoded protein is CASSLTLSTSVYNEQFF. The chain combines TRBV7-6 with TRBJ2-1; 8 nucleotides line up with TRBD2. Germline V gene data show CDR1 as SGHVS and CDR2 as FNYEAQ. With V trimmed by 2 bases and J by 4 bases, 10 bases remained unmatched. The CDR3 sequence is 17 residues long.

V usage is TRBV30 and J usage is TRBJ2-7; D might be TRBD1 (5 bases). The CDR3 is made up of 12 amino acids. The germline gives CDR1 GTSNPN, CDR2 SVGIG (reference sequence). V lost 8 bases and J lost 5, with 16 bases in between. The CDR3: CALSGRSDEQYF. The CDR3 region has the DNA TGTGCCCTCTCAGGGCGTTCCGACGAGCAGTACTTC.

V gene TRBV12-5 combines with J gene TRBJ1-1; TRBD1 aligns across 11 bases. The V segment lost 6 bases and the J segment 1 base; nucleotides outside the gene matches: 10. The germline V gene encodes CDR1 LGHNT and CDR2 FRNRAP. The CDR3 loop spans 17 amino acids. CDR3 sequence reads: CASGSPDRGHGNTEAFF. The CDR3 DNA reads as TGTGCTAGTGGCTCCCCGGACAGGGGGCACGGGAACACTGAAGCTTTCTTT. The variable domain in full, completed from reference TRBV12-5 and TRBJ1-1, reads DARVTQTPRHKVTEMGQEVTMRCQPILGHNTVFWYRQTMMQGLELLAYFRNRAPLDDSGMPKDRFSAEMPDATLATLKIQPSEPRDSAVYFCASGSPDRGHGNTEAFFGQGTRLTVV.

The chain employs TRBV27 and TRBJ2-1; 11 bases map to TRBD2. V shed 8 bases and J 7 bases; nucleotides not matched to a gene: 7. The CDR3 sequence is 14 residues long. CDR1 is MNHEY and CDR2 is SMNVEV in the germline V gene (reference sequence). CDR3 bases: TGTGCCAGCTATAGCGGGGGGGCCAGGAATGAGCAGTTCTTC. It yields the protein CASYSGGARNEQFF.

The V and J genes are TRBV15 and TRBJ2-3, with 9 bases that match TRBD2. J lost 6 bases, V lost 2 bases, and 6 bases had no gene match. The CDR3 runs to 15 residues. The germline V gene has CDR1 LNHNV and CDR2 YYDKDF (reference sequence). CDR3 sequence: CATSRSGGKADTQYF. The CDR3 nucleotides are TGTGCCACCAGCAGAAGCGGGGGGAAGGCGGATACGCAGTATTTT.

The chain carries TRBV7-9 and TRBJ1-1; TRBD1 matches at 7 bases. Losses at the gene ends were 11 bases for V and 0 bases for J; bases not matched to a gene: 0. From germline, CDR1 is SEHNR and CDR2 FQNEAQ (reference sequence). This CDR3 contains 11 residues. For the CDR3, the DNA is TGTGCCGGGACAGTGAACACTGAAGCTTTCTTT. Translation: CAGTVNTEAFF.

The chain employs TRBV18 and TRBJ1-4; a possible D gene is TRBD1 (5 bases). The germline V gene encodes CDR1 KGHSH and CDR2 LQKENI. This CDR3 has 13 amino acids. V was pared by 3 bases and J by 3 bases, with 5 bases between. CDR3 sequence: CASSPGPNEKLFF. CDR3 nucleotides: TGTGCCAGCTCACCGGGGCCTAATGAAAAACTGTTTTTT.

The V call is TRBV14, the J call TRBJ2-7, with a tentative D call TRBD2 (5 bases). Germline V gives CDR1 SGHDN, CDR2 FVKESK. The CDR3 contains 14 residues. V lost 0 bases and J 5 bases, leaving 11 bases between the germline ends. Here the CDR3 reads CASSQDGREHEQYF. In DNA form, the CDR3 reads TGTGCCAGCAGCCAAGACGGAAGGGAGCACGAGCAGTACTTC.

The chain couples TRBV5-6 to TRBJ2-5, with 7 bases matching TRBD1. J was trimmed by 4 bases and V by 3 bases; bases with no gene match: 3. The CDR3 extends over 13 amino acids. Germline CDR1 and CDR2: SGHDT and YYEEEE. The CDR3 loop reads CASSWQGVETQYF. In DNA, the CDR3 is TGTGCCAGCAGCTGGCAGGGGGTAGAGACCCAGTACTTC.

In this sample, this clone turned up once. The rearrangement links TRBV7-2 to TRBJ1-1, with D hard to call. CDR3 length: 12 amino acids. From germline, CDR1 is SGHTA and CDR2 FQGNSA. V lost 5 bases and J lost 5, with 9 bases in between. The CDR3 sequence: CASSRGKTEAFF. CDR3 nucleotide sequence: TGTGCCAGCAGCCGAGGGAAGACTGAAGCTTTCTTT.

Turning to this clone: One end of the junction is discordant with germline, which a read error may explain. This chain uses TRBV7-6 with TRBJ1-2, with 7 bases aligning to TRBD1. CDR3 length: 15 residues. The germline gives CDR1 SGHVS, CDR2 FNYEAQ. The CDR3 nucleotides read TGTGCCAGCAGCTTAGCGGAGGGGGCAGGGAATAGGGCTTTCTTC. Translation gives CASSLAEGAGNRAFF.

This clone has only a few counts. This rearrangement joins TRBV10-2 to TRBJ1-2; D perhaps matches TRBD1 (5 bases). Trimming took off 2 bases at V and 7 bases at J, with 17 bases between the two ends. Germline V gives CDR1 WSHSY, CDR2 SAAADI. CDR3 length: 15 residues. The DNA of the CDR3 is TGCGCCAGCAGTGAGACCCCAGGGCAGTACTCTGGCTACACCTTC. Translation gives CASSETPGQYSGYTF.